Presented here are 2 T cell receptor beta chains from one specimen sequenced in a study of cytomegalovirus exposure and HLA in healthy donors. The PCR employed 60 Vbeta primers together with 13 Jbeta primers. Assay: immunoSEQ multiplex PCR; the TCRdb copy retains only in-frame clones and omits some. The table records about 40,000 clones, roughly 64% of them present only once. The sample comprised PBMCs. These receptors all stem from a man aged 45-60 years in good health and CMV-seropositive.

This chain connects TRBV6-4 to TRBJ2-1; 9 positions agree with TRBD1. CDR1 and CDR2 from the germline V gene are MRHNA and SNTAGT. With 0 bases clipped from V and 6 bases from J, the junction kept 0 bases outside the gene matches. The CDR3 extends over 14 amino acids. Here the CDR3 reads CASSDSTGGNEQFF. In nucleotides, the CDR3 is TGTGCCAGCAGTGACTCGACAGGGGGCAATGAGCAGTTCTTC.

CDR3 in amino acids: CASSWDRGDQPQHF. The CDR3 DNA reads TGTGCCAGCAGCTGGGACAGGGGGGATCAGCCCCAGCATTTT. The rearrangement joins TRBV5-4 to TRBJ1-5, with 11 bases that match TRBD1. The V and J ends lost 3 bases and 5 bases, in that order; junction bases with no gene match: 1. The V gene's germline CDR1 is SGHNT and CDR2 YYREEE (reference sequence). This CDR3 region has 14 residues.